One and the same sample provided the 27 T cell receptor beta chains below, sequenced in a study of blood T cells in healthy people across ages (dated by TCRdb to about 2015). Library generation was performed with 5' RACE. Sequenced using an Illumina HiSeq 2500. A second PCR of about 6 to 11 cycles was performed with a sample-barcoded 5' primer and a J-beta primer mix. The raw public data were reprocessed by TCRdb itself: fastp quality trimming at Q25, MiXCR clonotype calling, in-frame beta chains only. All rows with the same CDR3 protein become a single entry with the most common DNA and genes. The sample includes about 1.4 million distinct CDR3 sequences, with 45% to 70% observed a single time. The ten largest clones capture more than 6% of the sample. Sample: blood. The receptors derive from a man aged 18 to 30 in good health.

The rearrangement links TRBV20-1 to TRBJ1-3, with D perhaps matching TRBD1 (5 bases). V dropped 1 base and J dropped 6 bases, with 10 bases sitting between them. From germline, CDR1 is DFQATT and CDR2 SNEGSKA (reference sequence). The CDR3 consists of 13 residues. CDR3 protein: CSARGGTENTIYF. For the CDR3, the DNA is TGCAGTGCTAGAGGGGGCACTGAAAACACCATATATTTT.

The chain employs TRBV11-1 and TRBJ2-2; 8 nucleotides align to TRBD2. Germline values: CDR1 SGHAT, CDR2 FQDESV (reference sequence). This CDR3 region has 13 residues. V dropped 5 bases and J dropped 7; count of bases not matched to a gene: 3. The CDR3 is CASSDSGIGELFF. Written as DNA, the CDR3 is TGTGCCAGCAGCGATAGCGGGATCGGGGAGCTGTTTTTT.

The V gene is TRBV7-2, the J gene TRBJ2-5, with D perhaps matching TRBD1 (5 bases). Trimming stripped 2 bases from V and 1 base from J, with 8 bases between. Germline-derived CDR1 and CDR2 are SGHTA and FQGNSA. The CDR3 spans 14 residues. DNA of the CDR3: TGTGCCAGCAGCTTACAGGGCCTCCAAGAGACCCAGTACTTC. It translates to CASSLQGLQETQYF.

This clonotype was seen a few times. The chain carries TRBV4-1 and TRBJ2-7, with D tentatively TRBD2 (5 bases). Trimming left V 1 base short and J 0 bases short, with 10 bases between. This CDR3 has 15 residues. Per germline, CDR1 MGHRA and CDR2 YSYEKL. CDR3 residues: CASSQVPGNSYEQYF. The CDR3 region has the DNA TGCGCCAGCAGCCAAGTCCCCGGGAACTCCTACGAGCAGTACTTC.

V and J are TRBV7-6 and TRBJ2-6; no clear D. The CDR3 extends over 15 amino acids. V dropped 5 bases and J dropped 0 bases, with 8 bases sitting between them. CDR1 SGHVS and CDR2 FNYEAQ come from the germline V gene. DNA of the CDR3: TGTGCCAGCAGCGTCCGGGCCTCTGGGGCCAACGTCCTGACTTTC. This gives the protein CASSVRASGANVLTF.

This clonotype was detected a few times. One end of the junction fails to match germline, which may point to a read error. The rearrangement joins TRBV5-1 to TRBJ2-1, with 7 positions matching TRBD2. CDR3 length equals 19 residues. Germline CDR1 reads SGHRS; CDR2 reads YFSETQ. CDR3: CASSLGGSYRTSSYNEQFF. CDR3 in DNA: TGCGCTAGCAGCTTAGGCGGGAGTTACCGTACGAGCTCCTACAATGAGCAGTTCTTC.

Only one count was recorded for this clonotype. This chain uses TRBV7-2 with TRBJ2-5; 9 bases are a match to TRBD2. The CDR3 covers 16 residues. The J segment lost 11 bases and the V segment lost 1 base, leaving 14 bases of the junction unmatched. CDR1 and CDR2 (germline): SGHTA, FQGNSA. CDR3 protein: CASSLEVSGRPREQYF. CDR3 sequence (DNA): TGTGCCAGCAGCTTAGAGGTTAGCGGGAGACCTAGGGAGCAGTACTTC.

This chain joins TRBV10-3 and TRBJ2-3, with D unresolved. V lost 4 bases to trimming and J lost 3 bases, with 14 bases between them. This CDR3 contains 15 residues. Germline loops: CDR1 ENHRY, CDR2 SYGVKD. CDR3 coding DNA: TGTGCCATCAGTGGAACCGGGCCTATGACAGATACGCAGTATTTT. This translates into CAISGTGPMTDTQYF.

As concerns this clonotype: Sequence at one end of the junction differs from germline and may be a read error. The V call is TRBV7-2, the J call TRBJ2-3; tentatively, D is TRBD1 or TRBD2 (5 bases each). Germline CDR1 SGHTA, CDR2 FQGNSA. The CDR3 runs 15 residues. DNA for the CDR3: TGTGTCAGCAGCTTGGGACCCTACAGCACAGATACGCAGTATTTT. Its protein product is CVSSLGPYSTDTQYF.

The rearrangement joins TRBV20-1 to TRBJ2-1, with 9 bases that match TRBD2. Germline values: CDR1 DFQATT, CDR2 SNEGSKA (reference sequence). CDR3 size: 16 residues. The J segment lost 0 bases and the V segment lost 1 base, leaving 4 bases of the junction unmatched. CDR3 in amino acids: CSARGETSGSYNEQFF. Here the CDR3 DNA reads TGCAGTGCTAGAGGGGAGACTAGCGGCTCCTACAATGAGCAGTTCTTC.

The gene calls are TRBV20-1 and TRBJ2-1, with 13 bases identical to TRBD2. The J segment lost 7 bases and the V segment lost 1 base, leaving 4 bases of the junction unmatched. Germline-derived CDR1 and CDR2 are DFQATT and SNEGSKA (reference sequence). CDR3 length: 15 amino acids. CDR3 sequence (DNA): TGCAGTGCTAGAGCCAGGACTAGCGGGAGAAATGAGCAGTTCTTC. Translation gives CSARARTSGRNEQFF.

The chain carries TRBV15 and TRBJ1-1; 10 positions agree with TRBD1. This CDR3 has 17 amino acids. The germline gives CDR1 LNHNV, CDR2 YYDKDF (reference sequence). V gave up 0 bases and J gave up 2 bases; unmatched junction bases: 6. The CDR3 DNA reads as TGTGCCACCAGCAGAGATAGGTGGACAGGGGGAAACACTGAAGCTTTCTTT. Its protein product is CATSRDRWTGGNTEAFF.

In this sample, this clonotype turned up once. The J gene is TRBJ2-7, the V gene TRBV7-2; possibly TRBD1 for D (5 bases). The CDR3 runs 13 residues. V shed 6 bases and J shed 1 base, with 10 bases lying between them. Germline V CDR1 and CDR2: SGHTA, FQGNSA. CDR3: CASRKGPSYEQYF. The CDR3 DNA reads as TGTGCCAGCAGGAAGGGGCCATCCTACGAGCAGTACTTC.

The J gene is TRBJ2-7, the V gene TRBV4-2; tentatively, D is TRBD2 (5 bases). This CDR3 is built from 16 residues. From germline, CDR1 is LGHNA and CDR2 YNFKEQ. Trimming took 0 bases from V and 0 from J, leaving 12 bases between them. The CDR3 sequence: CASSQEAASSSYEQYF. CDR3 DNA sequence: TGTGCCAGCAGCCAAGAAGCGGCTTCGAGCTCCTACGAGCAGTACTTC.

This clonotype was seen once. The rearrangement uses TRBV12-5 and TRBJ1-1, with no clear D. Trimming shortened V by 3 bases and J by 1 base, and 6 bases separated the two germline ends. The germline gives CDR1 LGHNT, CDR2 FRNRAP. This CDR3 has 13 amino acids. Here the CDR3 reads CASGLRQNTEAFF. The CDR3 DNA sequence: TGTGCTAGTGGTTTACGGCAGAACACTGAAGCTTTCTTT.

This rearrangement joins TRBV29-1 to TRBJ2-3; 7 bases align to TRBD1. J was trimmed by 2 bases and V by 7 bases; bases with no gene match: 6. CDR1 and CDR2 (germline): SQVTM, ANQGSEA. CDR3 length: 13 residues. The CDR3 region is CSAEGQNTDTQYF. The DNA for the CDR3 is TGCAGCGCCGAGGGACAGAACACAGATACGCAGTATTTT.

This clonotype was found once. The gene calls are TRBV30 and TRBJ1-1; TRBD1 aligns across 8 bases. The CDR3 has 13 amino acids. The trim removed 2 bases at V and 4 bases at J, leaving 3 bases unmatched. CDR1 GTSNPN and CDR2 SVGIG come from the germline V gene (reference sequence). CDR3 coding DNA: TGTGCCTGGAGTAGCACAGGGGGCACTGAAGCTTTCTTT. It is translated as CAWSSTGGTEAFF.

The chain employs TRBV10-3 and TRBJ1-3; D call uncertain. The CDR3 is 11 amino acids. The germline gives CDR1 ENHRY, CDR2 SYGVKD. Trimming shortened V by 8 bases and J by 9 bases, and 11 bases separated the two germline ends. CDR3 residues: CAIALESTIYF. CDR3 DNA sequence: TGTGCCATCGCGCTGGAGTCCACCATATATTTT.

The chain recombines TRBV4-2 with TRBJ2-1; TRBD2 matches 7 bases. CDR1 LGHNA and CDR2 YNFKEQ come from the germline V gene. The CDR3 has 16 amino acids. V shed 3 bases and J 6 bases; nucleotides not matched to a gene: 11. CDR3: CASSHVAGAGGNEQFF. For the CDR3, the DNA is TGTGCCAGCAGCCACGTGGCGGGAGCCGGGGGCAATGAGCAGTTCTTC.

This chain connects TRBV5-1 to TRBJ2-7, with D possibly matching TRBD1 (5 bases). The CDR3 totals 14 residues. V lost 0 bases and J 2 bases, leaving 9 bases between the germline ends. Germline-derived CDR1 and CDR2 are SGHRS and YFSETQ. The CDR3 DNA is TGCGCCAGCAGCTTGGTTTCGGACACCTACGAGCAGTACTTC. This translates into CASSLVSDTYEQYF.

The chain carries TRBV7-8 and TRBJ2-5; TRBD1 matches 7 bases. The CDR3 extends over 20 amino acids. Germline V CDR1 and CDR2: SGHVS, FQNEAQ. J lost 2 bases, V lost 4 bases, and 22 bases had no gene match. CDR3: CASSSTGPDGTKPLQETQYF. The CDR3 bases are TGTGCCAGCAGCTCGACAGGGCCGGACGGGACGAAACCCCTTCAAGAGACCCAGTACTTC.

This clonotype has just one count. V and J are TRBV7-2 and TRBJ2-7; 7 bases are a match to TRBD2. After removal of 2 bases from V and 3 bases from J, the junction contained 4 bases not matched to a gene. The V gene's germline CDR1 is SGHTA and CDR2 FQGNSA. The CDR3 sequence is 14 residues long. As DNA, the CDR3 is TGTGCCAGCAGCTTACCGGGGGGTATCTACGAGCAGTACTTC. It encodes CASSLPGGIYEQYF.

This clonotype was detected a few times. The CDR3 is CASGVGDRVPGANVLTF. The CDR3 DNA follows: TGTGCCAGCGGCGTTGGGGACAGGGTCCCTGGGGCCAACGTCCTGACTTTC. The chain employs TRBV27 and TRBJ2-6; the match to TRBD1 covers 9 bases. V shed 8 bases, J shed 2 bases, and the junction held 10 bases outside the gene matches. CDR3 size: 17 residues. The germline CDR1 and CDR2 sequences are MNHEY and SMNVEV (reference sequence).

The rearrangement links TRBV2 to TRBJ2-1, with 10 bases aligning to TRBD1. With 4 bases clipped from V and 8 bases from J, the junction kept 5 bases outside the gene matches. CDR1 and CDR2 from the germline V gene are SNHLY and FYNNEI. The CDR3 runs 14 residues. Written as DNA, the CDR3 is TGTGCCAGCAGTGTAAGACAGGGGGCTGATGAGCAGTTCTTC. It is translated as CASSVRQGADEQFF.

This rearrangement joins TRBV27 to TRBJ1-2; D is possibly TRBD1 (5 bases). V lost 5 bases and J 6 bases, leaving 22 bases between the germline ends. Germline V gene lookup returns CDR1 MNHEY and CDR2 SMNVEV (reference sequence). The CDR3 spans 16 residues. The CDR3, as DNA: TGTGCCAGCAGTCCTAGGCAGGGCACGATTTGGCATGGCTACACCTTC. Protein product: CASSPRQGTIWHGYTF.

The chain couples TRBV5-1 to TRBJ1-2; D unclear. The CDR3 runs to 12 residues. Germline CDR1 is SGHRS and CDR2 is YFSETQ. Trimming took 2 bases from V and 5 from J, leaving 7 bases between them. The CDR3 sequence: CASSFGVYGYTF. CDR3 DNA: TGCGCCAGCAGCTTTGGGGTATATGGCTACACCTTC.

The CDR3 DNA sequence: TGTGCCAGCGGGACTTCCACAGGAGGGACTGAAGCTTTCTTT. Protein product: CASGTSTGGTEAFF. This sequence joins TRBV27 and TRBJ1-1; D might be TRBD1 (5 bases). The germline gives CDR1 MNHEY, CDR2 SMNVEV (reference sequence). The CDR3 length is 14 residues. Trimming stripped 8 bases from V and 5 bases from J, with 18 bases between.